Below are 20 T cell receptor beta chains sequenced from a single sample in a study of beta chain features in type 1 diabetes. The whole isolated RNA underwent reverse transcription, so sequencing captured expressed TCRB transcripts. Assay used: immunoSEQ multiplex PCR; TCRdb lists only in-frame clones, some missing. Found here are around 310,000 clones, 11% of them singletons; the top ten hold over 0.015%. The sequenced material came from naive CD4+ T cells from blood. These receptors all stem from a woman between 25 and 40 years old in good health.

This clone has more than one count but fewer than ten. V gene TRBV7-2 combines with J gene TRBJ2-2, with D perhaps TRBD2 (6 bases). There are 14 residues in the CDR3. V was pared by 1 base and J by 6 bases, with 9 bases between. Germline CDR1 reads SGHTA; CDR2 reads FQGNSA. CDR3 sequence reads: CASSLVGGSGELFF. CDR3 DNA: TGTGCCAGCAGCTTAGTGGGAGGTTCCGGGGAGCTGTTTTTT.

The rearrangement joins TRBV7-2 to TRBJ1-2; D gene ambiguous. The germline gives CDR1 SGHTA, CDR2 FQGNSA. V lost 1 base and J 3 bases, leaving 6 bases between the germline ends. The CDR3 is made up of 13 amino acids. The CDR3 region has the DNA TGTGCCAGCAGCTTAGGGCAGTACTATGGCTACACCTTC. Protein product: CASSLGQYYGYTF.

V and J are TRBV6-1 and TRBJ1-5; D not resolved. The germline V gene encodes CDR1 MNHNS and CDR2 SASEGT. Trimming left V 3 bases short and J 6 bases short, with 12 bases between. CDR3 length: 14 amino acids. This CDR3 reads CASSELEGSQPQHF. The CDR3 coding sequence is TGTGCCAGCAGTGAGTTAGAAGGGAGTCAGCCCCAGCATTTT.

This clone was seen a handful of times. This chain links TRBV9 with TRBJ2-5; 10 nucleotides align to TRBD2. The V and J ends lost 2 bases and 5 bases, in that order; junction bases with no gene match: 12. CDR1 is SGDLS, CDR2 YYNGEE, per germline. The CDR3 totals 17 residues. The CDR3 spells CASSVSLAGVFDETQYF. Written as DNA, the CDR3 is TGTGCCAGCAGCGTGTCTCTAGCGGGAGTTTTTGATGAGACCCAGTACTTC.

This clone was seen at least ten times. The V gene is TRBV30, the J gene TRBJ1-5; maybe TRBD1 (6 bases). Trimming cost V 3 bases and J 3 bases, with 9 bases left between them. Germline loops: CDR1 GTSNPN, CDR2 SVGIG (reference sequence). The CDR3 is 13 residues long. CDR3 DNA: TGTGCCTGGAGACGGGACAACAATCAGCCCCAGCATTTT. It yields the protein CAWRRDNNQPQHF. The complete variable domain, with remaining parts taken from reference TRBV30 and TRBJ1-5, reads SQTIHQWPATLVQPVGSPLSLECTVEGTSNPNLYWYRQAAGRGLQLLFYSVGIGQISSEVPQNLSASRPQDRQFILSSKKLLLSDSGFYLCAWRRDNNQPQHFGDGTRLSIL.

The chain carries TRBV11-2 and TRBJ2-3, with 8 bases matching TRBD2. The CDR3 totals 15 residues. The V and J ends lost 6 bases and 6 bases, in that order; junction bases with no gene match: 11. Germline V CDR1 and CDR2: SGHAT, FQNNGV. The CDR3 spells CASSLREEAHDTQYF. The CDR3 bases are TGTGCCAGCAGTTTGCGGGAGGAAGCACACGATACGCAGTATTTT.

The J gene is TRBJ2-1, the V gene TRBV19, with 7 bases identical to TRBD1. Germline CDR1 LNHDA, CDR2 SQIVND (reference sequence). This CDR3 region has 15 residues. J gave up 0 bases and V 6 bases, and 5 bases lay outside the gene matches. For the CDR3, the DNA is TGTGCCAGTAGGGGGGACAGAAGCTCCTACAATGAGCAGTTCTTC. Encoded protein: CASRGDRSSYNEQFF.

This sequence joins TRBV11-1 and TRBJ2-7; D might be TRBD1 (6 bases). Trimming shortened V by 2 bases and J by 3 bases, and 8 bases separated the two germline ends. This CDR3 spans 13 amino acids. In germline, CDR1 is SGHAT, CDR2 FQDESV (reference sequence). CDR3 nucleotide sequence: TGTGCCAGCAGCTTAATGGACAGCTACGAGCAGTACTTC. This encodes CASSLMDSYEQYF.

The genes are TRBV6-5 and TRBJ2-1; 13 nucleotides align to TRBD2. There are 13 residues in the CDR3. The germline CDR1 and CDR2 sequences are MNHEY and SVGAGI. The ends lost 5 bases at V and 12 bases at J; junction bases unmatched: 4. The CDR3 region is CASSARLAGGQFF. The CDR3 coding sequence is TGTGCCAGCAGTGCCAGACTAGCGGGAGGGCAGTTCTTC.

The sample holds a few counts of this clone. The chain has TRBV18 and TRBJ2-7, with TRBD2 matching over 7 bases. The germline V gene has CDR1 KGHSH and CDR2 LQKENI. V was clipped by 4 bases and J by 5 bases; unmatched bases: 5. The CDR3 sequence is 13 residues long. CDR3: CASSLAGVHEQYF. As DNA, the CDR3 is TGTGCCAGCTCACTGGCGGGAGTGCACGAGCAGTACTTC.

Worth noting for this clone: Other DNA sequences within the sample encode an identical CDR3. The chain couples TRBV5-1 to TRBJ2-5; D perhaps matches TRBD1 (6 bases). CDR1 SGHRS and CDR2 YFSETQ come from the germline V gene. This CDR3 region has 14 residues. V was pared by 4 bases and J by 2 bases, with 12 bases between. CDR3 sequence reads: CASSPSGVQETQYF. In nucleotides, the CDR3 is TGCGCCAGCAGCCCCTCAGGGGTACAAGAGACCCAGTACTTC.

This clone was found a few times. This sample includes further DNA sequences coding for the same CDR3. The genes are TRBV5-1 and TRBJ2-3; no reliable D call. Germline V lookup: CDR1 SGHRS, CDR2 YFSETQ. The CDR3 length is 13 residues. V lost 0 bases and J 3 bases, leaving 5 bases between the germline ends. CDR3 in amino acids: CASSLAGTDTQYF. The CDR3 region has the DNA TGCGCCAGCAGCTTGGCCGGGACAGATACGCAGTATTTT.

J is TRBJ1-2 and V is TRBV18; D perhaps matches TRBD1 (5 bases). V was trimmed by 2 bases and J by 4 bases, leaving 8 bases between them. The germline V gene encodes CDR1 KGHSH and CDR2 LQKENI. The CDR3 spans 13 residues. The CDR3 is CASSPTRVYGYTF. CDR3 DNA sequence: TGTGCCAGCTCACCAACCAGGGTCTATGGCTACACCTTC.

This clone appeared a few times. The chain combines TRBV18 with TRBJ2-1; 8 bases are a match to TRBD2. Per the germline V gene, CDR1 is KGHSH and CDR2 is LQKENI. Germline trimming cut 4 bases from V and 9 bases from J; bases unmatched to any gene: 8. This CDR3 is built from 14 residues. The CDR3 loop is CASSLPGLVGEQFF. As DNA, the CDR3 is TGTGCCAGCTCACTTCCGGGACTAGTTGGTGAGCAGTTCTTC.

The chain combines TRBV28 with TRBJ2-5; D not resolved. The ends were cut back, 5 bases at V and 2 bases at J, with 18 bases in the middle. From germline, CDR1 is MDHEN and CDR2 SYDVKM. The CDR3 totals 16 residues. CDR3 coding DNA: TGTGCCAGCAGTCCCTCATTGGGCGCAGGTCAAGAGACCCAGTACTTC. Residues: CASSPSLGAGQETQYF.

The chain links TRBV6-9 to TRBJ1-1, with 7 nucleotides matching TRBD1. V lost 5 bases, J lost 0 bases, and 6 bases stayed unmatched. The CDR3 runs to 15 residues. CDR1 and CDR2 from the germline V gene are MNHGY and SVAAGI. Here the CDR3 reads CASSPRDSMNTEAFF. DNA for the CDR3: TGTGCCAGCAGTCCCCGGGACAGCATGAACACTGAAGCTTTCTTT.

The rearrangement joins TRBV30 to TRBJ1-5, with D hard to call. The CDR3 runs to 14 residues. Germline values: CDR1 GTSNPN, CDR2 SVGIG (reference sequence). The V end was cut by 3 bases, the J end by 0 bases, with 9 bases between. The CDR3 here is CAWSGSNSNQPQHF. The CDR3 DNA follows: TGTGCCTGGAGCGGTTCAAATAGCAATCAGCCCCAGCATTTT.

V and J are TRBV7-9 and TRBJ2-5, with 13 positions matching TRBD2. This CDR3 region has 15 residues. V was clipped by 5 bases and J by 4 bases; unmatched bases: 4. CDR1 SEHNR and CDR2 FQNEAQ come from the germline V gene (reference sequence). CDR3 sequence (DNA): TGTGCCAGCAGCATAGGACTAGCGGGAGCAGAGACCCAGTACTTC. Its translation: CASSIGLAGAETQYF.

V gene TRBV25-1 combines with J gene TRBJ1-4; 10 bases align to TRBD1. The CDR3 covers 16 residues. CDR1 and CDR2 (germline): MGHDK, SYGVNS. Germline trimming cut 1 base from V and 8 bases from J; bases unmatched to any gene: 7. CDR3 sequence reads: CASSEWEGQGMEKLFF. The CDR3 DNA reads as TGTGCCAGCAGTGAATGGGAGGGACAGGGGATGGAAAAACTGTTTTTT.

The chain joins TRBV5-4 to TRBJ2-7, with TRBD1 as a possible D gene (6 bases). This CDR3 contains 14 residues. Looked up from germline, CDR1 is SGHNT and CDR2 is YYREEE (reference sequence). With 1 base removed from V and 2 bases from J, the gap between germline ends came to 10 bases. The CDR3 here is CASSLSGVTYEQYF. CDR3 bases: TGTGCCAGCAGCTTGTCAGGGGTGACCTACGAGCAGTACTTC.